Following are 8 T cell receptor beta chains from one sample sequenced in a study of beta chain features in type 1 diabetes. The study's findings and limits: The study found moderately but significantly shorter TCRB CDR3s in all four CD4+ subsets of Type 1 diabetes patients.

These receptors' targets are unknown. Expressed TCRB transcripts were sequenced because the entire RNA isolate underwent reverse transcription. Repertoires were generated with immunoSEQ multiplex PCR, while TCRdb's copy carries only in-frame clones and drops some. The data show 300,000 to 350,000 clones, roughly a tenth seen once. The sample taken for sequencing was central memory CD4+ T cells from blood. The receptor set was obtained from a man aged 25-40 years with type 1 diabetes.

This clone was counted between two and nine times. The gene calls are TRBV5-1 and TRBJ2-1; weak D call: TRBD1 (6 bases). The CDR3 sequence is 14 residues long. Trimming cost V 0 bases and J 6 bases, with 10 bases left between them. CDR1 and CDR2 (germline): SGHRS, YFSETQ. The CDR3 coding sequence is TGCGCCAGCAGCTTGGGTACAGGGTCCAATGAGCAGTTCTTC. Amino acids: CASSLGTGSNEQFF.

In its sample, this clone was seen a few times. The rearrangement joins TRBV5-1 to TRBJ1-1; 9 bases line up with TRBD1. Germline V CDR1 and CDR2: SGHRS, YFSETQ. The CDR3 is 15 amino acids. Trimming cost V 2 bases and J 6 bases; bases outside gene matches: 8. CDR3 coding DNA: TGCGCCAGCAGCTTACTACCGGACAGGGGTGCTGAAGCTTTCTTT. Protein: CASSLLPDRGAEAFF. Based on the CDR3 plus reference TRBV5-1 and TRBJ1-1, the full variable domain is KAGVTQTPRYLIKTRGQQVTLSCSPISGHRSVSWYQQTPGQGLQFLFEYFSETQRNKGNFPGRFSGRQFSNSRSEMNVSTLELGDSALYLCASSLLPDRGAEAFFGQGTRLTVV.

CDR3 in amino acids: CAISELRGGTGELFF. CDR3 bases: TGTGCCATCAGTGAGCTCAGGGGAGGCACCGGGGAGCTGTTTTTT. The rearrangement links TRBV10-3 to TRBJ2-2; either TRBD1 or TRBD2 may fit D (6 bases each). The CDR3 spans 15 residues. The V gene's germline CDR1 is ENHRY and CDR2 SYGVKD. Trimming shortened V by 2 bases and J by 4 bases, and 11 bases separated the two germline ends.

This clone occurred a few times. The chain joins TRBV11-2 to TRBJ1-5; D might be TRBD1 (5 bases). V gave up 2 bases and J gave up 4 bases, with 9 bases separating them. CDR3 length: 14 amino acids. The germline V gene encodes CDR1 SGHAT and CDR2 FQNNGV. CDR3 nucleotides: TGTGCCAGCAGCTTAACCAGGGATAATCAGCCCCAGCATTTT. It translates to CASSLTRDNQPQHF.

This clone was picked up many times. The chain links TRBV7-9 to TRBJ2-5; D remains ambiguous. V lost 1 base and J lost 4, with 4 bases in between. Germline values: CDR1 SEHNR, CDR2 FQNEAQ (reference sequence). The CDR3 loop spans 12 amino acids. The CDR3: CASSLGTETQYF. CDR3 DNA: TGTGCCAGCAGCTTAGGAACAGAGACCCAGTACTTC. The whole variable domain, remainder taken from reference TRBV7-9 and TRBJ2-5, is DTGVSQNPRHKITKRGQNVTFRCDPISEHNRLYWYRQTLGQGPEFLTYFQNEAQLEKSRLLSDRFSAERPKGSFSTLEIQRTEQGDSAMYLCASSLGTETQYFGPGTRLLVL.

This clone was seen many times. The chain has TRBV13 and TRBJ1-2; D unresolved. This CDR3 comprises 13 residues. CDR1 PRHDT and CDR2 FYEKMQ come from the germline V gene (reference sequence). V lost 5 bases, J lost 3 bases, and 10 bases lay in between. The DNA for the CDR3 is TGTGCCAGCAGCCCCTTCCGAGACTATGGCTACACCTTC. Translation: CASSPFRDYGYTF.

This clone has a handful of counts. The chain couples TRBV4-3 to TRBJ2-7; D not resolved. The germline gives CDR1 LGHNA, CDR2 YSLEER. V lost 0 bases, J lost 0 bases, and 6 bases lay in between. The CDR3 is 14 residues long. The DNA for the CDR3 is TGCGCCAGCAGCCAAGATATGAGCTCCTACGAGCAGTACTTC. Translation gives CASSQDMSSYEQYF.

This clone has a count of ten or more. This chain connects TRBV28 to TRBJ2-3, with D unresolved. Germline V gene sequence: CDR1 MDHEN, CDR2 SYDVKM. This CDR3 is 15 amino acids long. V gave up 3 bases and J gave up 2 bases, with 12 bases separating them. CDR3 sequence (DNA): TGTGCCAGCAGTTTGTGGAAGGATCCCACAGATACGCAGTATTTT. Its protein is CASSLWKDPTDTQYF.